This T cell receptor (beta chain) comes out of a study of blood T cell repertoires in COVID-19. Background on the study: PBMCs, B-cell-depleted T cells, or T cells provided the cDNA or gDNA that made up the material.

Original processing notes: Amplified reference gene primers provided the basis for estimating nucleated cell counts. Data came from immunoSEQ multiplex PCR; TCRdb stores just in-frame clones and leaves some out. V and J calls and clone size follow that table, whereas D and trimming were derived from the DNA. Altogether roughly 50,000 clones are present, 80% to 90% being singletons, with the ten largest covering 7% to 8.5%. V dropped 4 bases and J dropped 7; count of bases not matched to a gene: 20. The CDR3 has 18 residues. Germline CDR1 reads KGHDR; CDR2 reads SFDVKD. Sequenced material: peripheral blood. This TCR was recovered from a man aged 40-49 years with acute or convalescent COVID-19. V gene TRBV24-1 combines with J gene TRBJ1-2; TRBD1 matches 7 bases. CDR3 sequence (DNA): TGTGCCACCAGTGAAGGTGGGACAGCTATCCGTCCCGGATCTGGCTACACCTTC. Its translation is CATSEGGTAIRPGSGYTF.